This entry lists 16 T cell receptor beta chains sequenced from one sample in a study of T cell responses to AZD1222 COVID-19 vaccine. Sequenced by immunoSEQ multiplex PCR; TCRdb stores in-frame clones only, minus some. Of some 130,000 clones listed, roughly nine tenths are singletons. This specimen was peripheral blood, taken on day 0 of AZD1222 vaccination. The receptors come from an adult in good health.

The V call is TRBV27, the J call TRBJ2-1, with 9 nucleotides matching TRBD2. CDR1 is MNHEY and CDR2 is SMNVEV in the germline V gene (reference sequence). This CDR3 is built from 19 residues. The V and J ends lost 2 bases and 2 bases, in that order; junction bases with no gene match: 13. In DNA, the CDR3 is TGTGCCAGCAGTTTAGGAGCGGGGGGACCCTCACCCCCCTACAATGAGCAGTTCTTC. This gives the protein CASSLGAGGPSPPYNEQFF.

V is TRBV5-1 and J is TRBJ1-1; TRBD1 might be the D (5 bases). Per germline, CDR1 SGHRS and CDR2 YFSETQ. Between the trimmed V and J ends, which lost 0 bases and 5 bases, there was a span of 11 bases. CDR3 length: 14 residues. CDR3 nucleotide sequence: TGCGCCAGCAGCTTGGGGGACGACCGGACTGAAGCTTTCTTT. Protein: CASSLGDDRTEAFF.

This clone was seen a handful of times. Here the CDR3 DNA reads TGTGCCAGCAGCCTAGCCAAGAACACTGAAGCTTTCTTT. Its protein product is CASSLAKNTEAFF. The chain joins TRBV3-1 (or the pseudogene TRBV3-2) to TRBJ1-1; D not certain. Looked up from germline, CDR1 is LGHDT and CDR2 is YNNKEL (reference sequence). The CDR3 consists of 13 residues. Deletions cut 4 bases from V and 1 base from J, with 7 bases between.

The J gene is TRBJ2-7, the V gene TRBV5-1, with D unresolved. V was clipped by 4 bases and J by 4 bases, with 18 bases between them. Per the germline V gene, CDR1 is SGHRS and CDR2 is YFSETQ. The CDR3 loop spans 15 amino acids. DNA of the CDR3: TGCGCCAGCAGCCCCCACCCGGGTGTAGAGTACGAGCAGTACTTC. Residues: CASSPHPGVEYEQYF.

This clone has more than one count but fewer than ten. The chain carries TRBV6-5 and TRBJ1-5; D call uncertain. The V gene's germline CDR1 is MNHEY and CDR2 SVGAGI. The CDR3 length is 12 residues. The V end was cut by 6 bases, the J end by 4 bases, with 7 bases between. The CDR3 DNA follows: TGTGCCAGCAGCCACGGGAATCAGCCCCAGCATTTT. Translating it yields CASSHGNQPQHF.

The CDR3 bases are TGTGCCAGCAGCTATCAAGCGGGGGCCTCCTATAGGGAGACCCAGTACTTC. Translating gives CASSYQAGASYRETQYF. The V and J genes are TRBV7-2 and TRBJ2-5, with 8 bases lining up with TRBD2. Germline CDR1 and CDR2: SGHTA and FQGNSA. Losses at the gene ends were 4 bases for V and 5 bases for J; bases not matched to a gene: 15. The CDR3 covers 17 residues.

There are a few counts of this clone. V and J are TRBV7-9 and TRBJ2-2; 7 positions match TRBD1. Trimming took 4 bases from V and 3 from J; bases not matched to a gene: 5. This CDR3 spans 15 amino acids. Germline CDR1 reads SEHNR; CDR2 reads FQNEAQ (reference sequence). The CDR3 nucleotides are TGTGCCAGCAGCTACCCCGGGACAGACACCGGGGAGCTGTTTTTT. This codes for CASSYPGTDTGELFF.

The J gene is TRBJ1-2, the V gene TRBV29-1, with 8 bases matching TRBD1. This CDR3 is 14 amino acids long. CDR1 is SQVTM, CDR2 ANQGSEA, per germline. V shed 6 bases, J shed 4 bases, and the junction held 10 bases outside the gene matches. The CDR3 reads CSVEPQGASYGYTF. The DNA of the CDR3 is TGCAGCGTCGAACCTCAGGGGGCGAGCTATGGCTACACCTTC.

The chain uses TRBV11-2 and TRBJ2-1; 9 bases align to TRBD2. Germline V gene lookup returns CDR1 SGHAT and CDR2 FQNNGV. Trimming took 1 base from V and 8 from J; bases not matched to a gene: 9. The CDR3 totals 16 residues. CDR3 sequence reads: CASSLVVGLASDEQFF. The CDR3 nucleotides are TGTGCCAGCAGCTTAGTTGTGGGACTAGCTTCGGATGAGCAGTTCTTC.

This sequence joins TRBV7-2 and TRBJ2-1; D remains ambiguous. V lost 0 bases, J lost 15 bases, and 18 bases lay in between. The CDR3 is 14 amino acids. Germline V gene sequence: CDR1 SGHTA, CDR2 FQGNSA. CDR3 sequence reads: CASSLAMITQAWFF. The CDR3 DNA follows: TGTGCCAGCAGCTTAGCGATGATAACTCAGGCTTGGTTCTTC.

The chain uses TRBV3-1 (or the pseudogene TRBV3-2) and TRBJ1-5; D unresolved. From germline, CDR1 is LGHDT and CDR2 YNNKEL (reference sequence). V shed 0 bases and J shed 2 bases, with 14 bases lying between them. The CDR3 is 17 amino acids. CDR3 sequence (DNA): TGTGCCAGCAGCCAAGACCCCGTCCCCCCGGGCAATCAGCCCCAGCATTTT. Protein sequence: CASSQDPVPPGNQPQHF.

This clone was seen only once. The CDR3 loop reads CASTPRVGTQYF. The CDR3 DNA follows: TGTGCCAGCACCCCGAGGGTGGGGACCCAGTACTTC. The chain carries TRBV3-1 (or the pseudogene TRBV3-2) and TRBJ2-5, with a weak D call TRBD2 (5 bases). CDR3 length: 12 amino acids. V lost 7 bases and J 7 bases, leaving 13 bases between the germline ends. CDR1 LGHDT and CDR2 YNNKEL come from the germline V gene (reference sequence).

The chain carries TRBV10-3 and TRBJ1-6, with 7 bases that match TRBD1. V lost 10 bases and J lost 10; bases outside the gene matches: 7. This CDR3 is 12 amino acids long. The germline CDR1 and CDR2 sequences are ENHRY and SYGVKD. The CDR3 sequence is CASMDRNSPLHF. DNA of the CDR3: TGTGCCAGCATGGACAGGAACTCACCCCTCCACTTT.

The chain carries TRBV10-1 and TRBJ2-3; D is uncertain. V shed 6 bases and J shed 10 bases, with 17 bases lying between them. CDR1 is WNHNN, CDR2 SYGVQD, per germline (reference sequence). This CDR3 has 13 residues. The CDR3 nucleotides read TGCGCCAGCAGCCCCCGGACGGACGAAGCGCAGTATTTT. This sequence encodes CASSPRTDEAQYF.

The rearrangement uses TRBV19 and TRBJ2-1; D is possibly TRBD1 (6 bases). With 6 bases removed from V and 0 bases from J, the gap between germline ends came to 12 bases. CDR1 and CDR2 from the germline V gene are LNHDA and SQIVND (reference sequence). This CDR3 has 15 residues. CDR3 sequence (DNA): TGTGCCAGTAGCCGAGGACAGCCCTCCTACAATGAGCAGTTCTTC. As protein: CASSRGQPSYNEQFF. The full variable domain, completed using reference TRBV19 and TRBJ2-1, is DGGITQSPKYLFRKEGQNVTLSCEQNLNHDAMYWYRQDPGQGLRLIYYSQIVNDFQKGDIAEGYSVSREKKESFPLTVTSAQKNPTAFYLCASSRGQPSYNEQFFGPGTRLTVL.

A word on this clone: This specimen includes other DNA sequences encoding the same CDR3. This rearrangement joins TRBV12-3 or TRBV12-4 to TRBJ2-2, with D unclear. V was trimmed by 3 bases and J by 5 bases, leaving 4 bases between them. The CDR3 loop spans 12 amino acids. CDR3: CASSLGTGELFF. CDR3 nucleotide sequence: TGTGCCAGCAGTTTGGGTACCGGGGAGCTGTTTTTT.